The 30 T cell receptor beta chains listed next were all sequenced from one sample in a study of OX40 agonist ivuxolimab in advanced cancers. Generated by immunoSEQ multiplex PCR, the TCRdb table keeps only in-frame clones and is missing some. The data hold some 98,000 clones, with 91% observed a single time. The sample here was CD4+ or CD8+ T cells sorted from blood, taken in a trial of the OX40 agonist ivuxolimab. The receptors shown here come from an adult with an advanced solid tumor such as melanoma, head and neck, liver or kidney cancer.

The V gene is TRBV7-9, the J gene TRBJ2-1; no firm D call. V lost 6 bases and J 11 bases, leaving 17 bases between the germline ends. The CDR3 loop spans 13 amino acids. Germline V lookup: CDR1 SEHNR, CDR2 FQNEAQ (reference sequence). The chain's CDR3 is CASRARDHPKQFF. CDR3 DNA sequence: TGTGCCAGCAGAGCTCGTGACCACCCCAAGCAGTTCTTC.

Remarks on this clone: One end of the junction fails to match germline, which may point to a read error. The chain links TRBV6-5 to TRBJ2-5; the D gene could be TRBD1 or TRBD2 (6 bases each). The CDR3 is made up of 14 amino acids. CDR1 and CDR2 (germline): MNHEY, SVGAGI. The CDR3 nucleotides are TGTGCCAGCAGAGCCGGGGGCTCCCAAAAGACCCAGTACTTC. It is translated as CASRAGGSQKTQYF.

This clone was counted once. CDR3 in DNA: TGTGCCAGCAGTTACTCAGCGGACTACGAGCAGTACTTC. This translates into CASSYSADYEQYF. The chain carries TRBV6-6 and TRBJ2-7; TRBD2 is a possible D gene (5 bases). V was shortened by 0 bases and J by 3 bases, with 6 bases between the two germline ends. This CDR3 comprises 13 residues. CDR1 and CDR2 from the germline V gene are MNHNY and SVGAGI (reference sequence).

V and J are TRBV7-2 and TRBJ1-2; D ambiguous. The germline V gene has CDR1 SGHTA and CDR2 FQGNSA. CDR3 size: 17 residues. V was clipped by 1 base and J by 4 bases, with 19 bases between them. CDR3 sequence reads: CASSLDLAEEKVYGYTF. In DNA form, the CDR3 reads TGTGCCAGCAGCTTAGATCTCGCGGAGGAAAAAGTCTATGGCTACACCTTC.

The J gene is TRBJ2-1, the V gene TRBV7-3; D perhaps matches TRBD2 (5 bases). Germline V gives CDR1 SGHTA, CDR2 FQGTGA. Trimming took off 5 bases at V and 6 bases at J, with 14 bases between the two ends. The CDR3 spans 14 residues. CDR3 protein: CASSPNMAGNEQFF. The DNA for the CDR3 is TGTGCCAGCAGCCCAAACATGGCGGGCAATGAGCAGTTCTTC.

The chain uses TRBV28 and TRBJ2-7; TRBD1 matches at 12 bases. There are 16 residues in the CDR3. The V segment lost 7 bases and the J segment 3 bases; nucleotides outside the gene matches: 10. The germline V gene has CDR1 MDHEN and CDR2 SYDVKM. CDR3 nucleotide sequence: TGTGCCAGCACAACTTCCGGGACAGGGGGCCTCTACGAGCAGTACTTC. This gives the protein CASTTSGTGGLYEQYF. Full variable domain (outside the CDR3, taken from reference TRBV28 and TRBJ2-7): DVKVTQSSRYLVKRTGEKVFLECVQDMDHENMFWYRQDPGLGLRLIYFSYDVKMKEKGDIPEGYSVSREKKERFSLILESASTNQTSMYLCASTTSGTGGLYEQYFGPGTRLTVT.

V and J are TRBV7-2 and TRBJ1-3; TRBD1 aligns across 7 bases. J gave up 4 bases and V 1 base, and 4 bases lay outside the gene matches. The CDR3 consists of 15 residues. CDR1 SGHTA and CDR2 FQGNSA come from the germline V gene. The CDR3 spells CASSLVWTGGNTIYF. The CDR3 bases are TGTGCCAGCAGCTTAGTTTGGACAGGCGGAAACACCATATATTTT. Based on the CDR3 plus reference TRBV7-2 and TRBJ1-3, the full variable domain is GAGVSQSPSNKVTEKGKDVELRCDPISGHTALYWYRQSLGQGLEFLIYFQGNSAPDKSGLPSDRFSAERTGGSVSTLTIQRTQQEDSAVYLCASSLVWTGGNTIYFGEGSWLTVV.

CDR3 sequence: CASRGLAGAYEQYF. The DNA of the CDR3 is TGTGCCAGCAGAGGACTAGCGGGAGCCTACGAGCAGTACTTC. V is TRBV6-5 and J is TRBJ2-7; the match to TRBD2 covers 13 bases. Per the germline V gene, CDR1 is MNHEY and CDR2 is SVGAGI. CDR3 length: 14 residues. The J segment lost 2 bases and the V segment lost 6 bases, leaving 1 base of the junction unmatched.

The chain carries TRBV7-3 and TRBJ2-6; 7 bases agree with TRBD1. Germline loops: CDR1 SGHTA, CDR2 FQGTGA. This CDR3 contains 17 residues. The trim removed 3 bases at V and 1 base at J, leaving 6 bases unmatched. In DNA form, the CDR3 reads TGTGCCAGCAGCTTTACGGGGACAGCGTCTGGGGCCAACGTCCTGACTTTC. Translated, it gives CASSFTGTASGANVLTF.

This chain uses TRBV7-2 with TRBJ2-7; D perhaps matches TRBD1 (6 bases). The V end lost 0 bases, the J end lost 4 bases, and 13 bases lay between the germline ends. The length of the CDR3 is 15 residues. CDR1 is SGHTA, CDR2 FQGNSA, per germline. Written as DNA, the CDR3 is TGTGCCAGCAGCTTAGCTGGACAGCCCTCTTACGAGCAGTACTTC. Translation gives CASSLAGQPSYEQYF.

The J gene is TRBJ2-2, the V gene TRBV5-1; 7 nucleotides agree with TRBD1. The CDR3 spans 15 residues. Losses at the gene ends were 4 bases for V and 0 bases for J; bases not matched to a gene: 3. Per the germline V gene, CDR1 is SGHRS and CDR2 is YFSETQ. The CDR3 sequence is CASSAQGANTGELFF. As DNA, the CDR3 is TGCGCCAGCAGCGCCCAGGGGGCGAACACCGGGGAGCTGTTTTTT.

The chain carries TRBV5-1 and TRBJ2-5, with no clear D. Germline lookup yields CDR1 SGHRS and CDR2 YFSETQ. The CDR3 is 14 amino acids. With 0 bases removed from V and 7 bases from J, the gap between germline ends came to 13 bases. The CDR3 loop reads CASSLGVIHGTQYF. In DNA, the CDR3 is TGCGCCAGCAGCTTGGGGGTCATACACGGGACCCAGTACTTC.

This clone was seen a single time. The CDR3 sequence is CASSQGVIADGETQYF. CDR3 bases: TGCGCCAGCAGCCAAGGGGTGATAGCGGATGGGGAGACCCAGTACTTC. This chain joins TRBV4-1 and TRBJ2-5; tentatively, D is TRBD2 (6 bases). Trimming took 1 base from V and 5 from J, leaving 17 bases between them. This CDR3 is built from 16 residues. Germline CDR1 reads MGHRA; CDR2 reads YSYEKL.

The CDR3 nucleotides read TGTGCCAGCAGCGGGGGACAGAACACCGGGGAGCTGTTTTTT. As protein: CASSGGQNTGELFF. The chain uses TRBV9 and TRBJ2-2; D may be TRBD1 (6 bases). V was pared by 3 bases and J by 1 base, with 7 bases between. The CDR3 loop spans 14 amino acids. Germline values: CDR1 SGDLS, CDR2 YYNGEE.

The chain recombines TRBV28 with TRBJ2-7; perhaps TRBD2 as D (5 bases). Looked up from germline, CDR1 is MDHEN and CDR2 is SYDVKM. The V gene lost 5 bases and the J gene lost 6 bases, with 17 bases spanning the gap. The CDR3 runs 14 residues. The CDR3 coding sequence is TGTGCCAGCAGTCCGAGGGCGGTTACGGGCGAGCAGTACTTC. Translating gives CASSPRAVTGEQYF.

V and J are TRBV27 and TRBJ2-6; a weak D match, TRBD1 (5 bases). CDR1 and CDR2 from the germline V gene are MNHEY and SMNVEV (reference sequence). The V end was cut by 4 bases, the J end by 2 bases, with 9 bases between. This CDR3 is built from 15 residues. In DNA, the CDR3 is TGTGCCAGCAGTTCCGACAGACCTGGGGCCAACGTCCTGACTTTC. It codes for CASSSDRPGANVLTF.

Points on this clone: The junction and the germline gene differ at one end; a read error may be behind it. The V gene is TRBV20-1, the J gene TRBJ2-7; 7 bases match TRBD1. The CDR3 runs 10 residues. Germline V gene lookup returns CDR1 DFQATT and CDR2 SNEGSKA (reference sequence). CDR3 sequence reads: CSAGDSRLRF. The CDR3 DNA sequence: TGCAGTGCTGGGGACAGCCGGTTGAGGTTC.

The chain carries TRBV19 and TRBJ2-1; the match to TRBD2 covers 9 bases. This CDR3 is built from 17 residues. Germline assignment: CDR1 LNHDA and CDR2 SQIVND (reference sequence). The V segment lost 1 base and the J segment 9 bases; nucleotides outside the gene matches: 13. This chain's CDR3 is CASSIGVGSGRVGEQFF. CDR3 sequence (DNA): TGTGCCAGTAGTATAGGGGTTGGTAGCGGGAGAGTCGGTGAGCAGTTCTTC. Complete variable domain (other parts from reference TRBV19 and TRBJ2-1): DGGITQSPKYLFRKEGQNVTLSCEQNLNHDAMYWYRQDPGQGLRLIYYSQIVNDFQKGDIAEGYSVSREKKESFPLTVTSAQKNPTAFYLCASSIGVGSGRVGEQFFGPGTRLTVL.

The count of this clone is one. The chain couples TRBV4-2 to TRBJ2-6; possible D gene TRBD1, 6 bases. Germline-derived CDR1 and CDR2 are LGHNA and YNFKEQ. V lost 5 bases, J lost 0 bases, and 17 bases lay in between. This CDR3 spans 18 amino acids. The CDR3 sequence is CASSEKPMTGSGANVLTF. CDR3 nucleotide sequence: TGTGCCAGCAGCGAAAAACCCATGACAGGCTCTGGGGCCAACGTCCTGACTTTC.

The chain recombines TRBV7-2 with TRBJ2-4; 7 nucleotides agree with TRBD2. This CDR3 contains 14 residues. After removal of 4 bases from V and 7 bases from J, the junction contained 7 bases not matched to a gene. Germline-derived CDR1 and CDR2 are SGHTA and FQGNSA. CDR3 protein: CASSSSRGSNIQYF. The CDR3 DNA reads as TGTGCCAGCAGCTCCAGCCGCGGGAGCAACATTCAGTACTTC.

V usage is TRBV19 and J usage is TRBJ1-5, with D perhaps TRBD1 (5 bases). This CDR3 has 14 amino acids. Deletions cut 2 bases from V and 4 bases from J, with 9 bases between. CDR1 and CDR2 from the germline V gene are LNHDA and SQIVND (reference sequence). The CDR3 loop reads CASSIRGLNQPQHF. CDR3 in DNA: TGTGCCAGTAGTATAAGGGGACTGAATCAGCCCCAGCATTTT.

V is TRBV28 and J is TRBJ2-4; the match to TRBD2 covers 14 bases. Germline V CDR1 and CDR2: MDHEN, SYDVKM. The CDR3 runs 18 residues. The junction had 6 bases not matched to a gene; V was cut back by 3 bases and J by 2 bases. CDR3 amino acids: CASSFPGTSGSPKNIQYF. The CDR3 DNA sequence: TGTGCCAGCAGTTTCCCCGGGACTAGCGGGAGCCCCAAAAACATTCAGTACTTC.

V and J are TRBV18 and TRBJ2-7, with D tentatively TRBD1 or TRBD2 (5 bases each). The CDR3 spans 13 residues. Per germline, CDR1 KGHSH and CDR2 LQKENI. V lost 3 bases and J lost 3, with 9 bases in between. CDR3 protein: CASSPTADYEQYF. DNA for the CDR3: TGTGCCAGCTCACCGACAGCGGACTACGAGCAGTACTTC.

This sequence joins TRBV4-1 and TRBJ2-5; a weak D match, TRBD2 (7 bases). The CDR3 extends over 15 amino acids. V shed 0 bases and J shed 6 bases, with 14 bases lying between them. Germline V gene lookup returns CDR1 MGHRA and CDR2 YSYEKL. For the CDR3, the DNA is TGCGCCAGCAGCCAAGATCACGGGGGGCCGCAGACCCAGTACTTC. This encodes CASSQDHGGPQTQYF.

This chain uses TRBV7-2 with TRBJ2-3; no definite D call. CDR3 length: 16 residues. The germline CDR1 and CDR2 sequences are SGHTA and FQGNSA. V dropped 1 base and J dropped 1 base, with 12 bases sitting between them. The CDR3 DNA sequence: TGTGCCAGCAGCTTAGAGCTACGACTGGGCACAGATACGCAGTATTTT. Protein sequence: CASSLELRLGTDTQYF.

The V and J genes are TRBV7-2 and TRBJ2-7; no firm D call. Germline lookup yields CDR1 SGHTA and CDR2 FQGNSA. The CDR3 contains 15 residues. V dropped 1 base and J dropped 4 bases, with 14 bases sitting between them. The CDR3 bases are TGTGCCAGCAGCTTAGACGGGCCAAGAATGTACGAGCAGTACTTC. This sequence encodes CASSLDGPRMYEQYF.

The chain recombines TRBV28 with TRBJ1-2, with D tentatively TRBD1 (5 bases). In germline, CDR1 is MDHEN, CDR2 SYDVKM. The CDR3 contains 13 residues. The V end was cut by 6 bases, the J end by 8 bases, with 16 bases between. Here the CDR3 DNA reads TGTGCCAGCAGCTCGGGCCAGGGAGGCGGCTACACCTTC. Protein sequence: CASSSGQGGGYTF.

The rearrangement links TRBV4-3 to TRBJ1-5; D possibly corresponds to TRBD1 (6 bases). The CDR3 has 14 amino acids. The germline V gene encodes CDR1 LGHNA and CDR2 YSLEER. With 0 bases removed from V and 10 bases from J, the gap between germline ends came to 13 bases. CDR3 DNA: TGCGCCAGCAGCCAAGATCTAGCCAGGGGCCCCCAGCATTTT. This translates into CASSQDLARGPQHF.

This chain links TRBV6-5 with TRBJ1-1, with 7 positions matching TRBD1. Trimming took 5 bases from V and 8 from J; bases not matched to a gene: 11. The CDR3 length is 14 residues. Per germline, CDR1 MNHEY and CDR2 SVGAGI. The CDR3 DNA reads as TGTGCCAGCAGTCCGGACAGGAGGCCATTAGAAGCTTTCTTT. It is translated as CASSPDRRPLEAFF.

Concerning this clone: Other DNA sequences in the same sample also yield this CDR3. The CDR3 loop is CASRRDRANQPQHF. The CDR3 nucleotides are TGTGCCAGCAGGCGGGACAGGGCCAATCAGCCCCAGCATTTT. This rearrangement joins TRBV28 to TRBJ1-5; the match to TRBD1 covers 9 bases. Germline V gene lookup returns CDR1 MDHEN and CDR2 SYDVKM. The J segment lost 3 bases and the V segment lost 6 bases, leaving 3 bases of the junction unmatched. This CDR3 spans 14 amino acids.